The clone carrying this T cell receptor beta chain occurred once. This CDR3 has 14 residues. V lost 4 bases to trimming and J lost 3 bases, with 14 bases between them. Germline CDR1 reads SGHRS; CDR2 reads YFSETQ. The sample belongs to a study of OX40 agonist ivuxolimab in advanced cancers. Data came from immunoSEQ multiplex PCR; TCRdb stores just in-frame clones and leaves some out. This sample yields 20,000 to 25,000 clones, of which 88% are seen a single time; around 29% belongs to the top ten. The TCR comes from an adult with an advanced solid tumor such as melanoma, head and neck, liver or kidney cancer. The sequences come from CD4+ or CD8+ T cells sorted from blood, collected in a trial of the OX40 agonist ivuxolimab. V usage is TRBV5-1 and J usage is TRBJ2-7; D is unclear. In nucleotides, the CDR3 is TGCGCCAGCAGCCATTACGACGGTTACTACGAGCAGTACTTC. Translated, it gives CASSHYDGYYEQYF.